These T cell receptor beta chains were read from a single sample in a study of blood T cell repertoires in COVID-19. TCRdb's table, derived via immunoSEQ multiplex PCR, lists solely in-frame clones and lacks some. Here the sample spans 130,000 to 150,000 clones, approximately 84% being singletons. The specimen was peripheral blood. Source of these receptors: a woman aged 55-75 years with acute or convalescent COVID-19. CDR3s include the opening cysteine and the closing phenylalanine or tryptophan. D genes are given only for firm matches. Rows give clone size only sometimes, using once, few, many, or a class for an expanded clone.

TGTGCCAGCAGCTCCGTAGGTCAGGGGGCGAAATCCGGGGAGCTGTTTTTT CASSSVGQGAKSGELFF 17 TRBJ2-2 TRBV7-9 TRBD1 .
TGCGCCAGCAGTACTAGCAGGGACTACGAGCAGTACTTC CASSTSRDYEQYF 13 TRBJ2-7 TRBV5-1 . .
TGTGCCAGCAGCTTGGGAGGGTTTGGGTATGGCTACACCTTC CASSLGGFGYGYTF 14 TRBJ1-2 TRBV5-6 . .
TGTGCCAGCAGTTTAGGGCAGGGCTTTGGAGAGACCCAGTACTTC CASSLGQGFGETQYF 15 TRBJ2-5 TRBV28 . few
TGTGCCAGTAGAGGGGGTCAGTTATGGGGCGCTGAAGCTTTCTTT CASRGGQLWGAEAFF 15 TRBJ1-1 TRBV19 . .
TGTGCCAGCATCAAACAGAGCATGAACACTGAAGCTTTCTTT CASIKQSMNTEAFF 14 TRBJ1-1 TRBV28 . once
TGTGCCAGCAGCCTCCAGACTAGCGGGAGGTACAATGAGCAGTTCTTC CASSLQTSGRYNEQFF 16 TRBJ2-1 TRBV3-1/TRBV3-2 TRBD2 .
TGTGCCAGAAGCGATAACTACGCCCTAGGAAACATTCAGTACTTC CARSDNYALGNIQYF 15 TRBJ2-4 TRBV5-3 . .
TGTGCCAGCACGAGACTCCAGGGCCAAGAGACCCAGTACTTC CASTRLQGQETQYF 14 TRBJ2-5 TRBV6-5 . .
TGTGCCAGCAGCGCCACGGGACTCAGTGGGAACGAGCAGTACTTC CASSATGLSGNEQYF 15 TRBJ2-7 TRBV6-5 . .
TGTGCCAGCAGTTTGGGGAGTACATATGAGCAGTTCTTC CASSLGSTYEQFF 13 TRBJ2-1 TRBV12-3/TRBV12-4 . .
TGTGCCAGTAGTAGGGGAGTATATGAGCAGTTCTTC CASSRGVYEQFF 12 TRBJ2-1 TRBV19 . .
TGTGCCAGTAGTTATACAGGGGACTCTAGCACAGATACGCAGTATTTT CASSYTGDSSTDTQYF 16 TRBJ2-3 TRBV19 . .
TGCGCCAGCAGCTTTAGGACAGGCCGGGACGAGCAGTACTTC CASSFRTGRDEQYF 14 TRBJ2-7 TRBV5-1 TRBD1 .
TGCGCCAGCAGCTTGTTCTCTCTCACAGGGGGCTCTGGGGCCAACGTCCTGACTTTC CASSLFSLTGGSGANVLTF 19 TRBJ2-6 TRBV5-1 TRBD1 .
TGTGCCAGCTCACCAGGAGCAGGGTCCGCCAGCAATCAGCCCCAGCATTTT CASSPGAGSASNQPQHF 17 TRBJ1-5 TRBV18 . .
TGTGCCAGCAGCCTTCCGGGACTAGCGACAAATGAGCAGTTCTTC CASSLPGLATNEQFF 15 TRBJ2-1 TRBV7-9 TRBD2 .
TGTGCCAGCAGCTTGGACGGTCTCGGGGAGCTGTTTTTT CASSLDGLGELFF 13 TRBJ2-2 TRBV5-4 . .
TGTGCCAGCAGCTTAGAAACAATGGGAGAGGTCGAGCAGTACTTC CASSLETMGEVEQYF 15 TRBJ2-7 TRBV7-8 . .
TGTGCCAGCAGTTTTGGGGGCCGGGAGCTGTTTTTT CASSFGGRELFF 12 TRBJ2-2 TRBV6-5 . .
TGTGCGCAAGCGGGGGGGGAAGCCAAAAACATTCAGTACTTC CAQAGGEAKNIQYF 14 TRBJ2-4 TRBV2 TRBD2 .
TGCGCCAGCAGCCAGATGGGACTTCCGGCGGCTTTCTTT CASSQMGLPAAFF 13 TRBJ1-1 TRBV4-1 . .
TGTGCCAGCAGCCCGGTAGGAACTAGCGGGAGGTTCCAAGAGACCCAGTACTTC CASSPVGTSGRFQETQYF 18 TRBJ2-5 TRBV11-2 TRBD2 medium-sized
TGTGCCAGCAGCCTCAGACGGGAACTCAATCAGCCCCAGCATTTT CASSLRRELNQPQHF 15 TRBJ1-5 TRBV7-8 . .
TGCGCCAGCAGCTATGGGACTAGCCATGAGCAGTTCTTC CASSYGTSHEQFF 13 TRBJ2-1 TRBV5-1 TRBD2 .
TGTGCCAGCTCGGGGCGGGAGGGATCCTACAATGAGCAGTTCTTC CASSGREGSYNEQFF 15 TRBJ2-1 TRBV6-5 TRBD2 few
TGTGCCAGCAGCCCATTAGGGGTTTTAGGGAACATTCAGTACTTC CASSPLGVLGNIQYF 15 TRBJ2-4 TRBV11-2 . .
TGTGCCAGCAGCCCTACAGGGGATTCTGGCTACACCTTC CASSPTGDSGYTF 13 TRBJ1-2 TRBV3-1/TRBV3-2 TRBD1 .
TGTGCCAGTAGCAAGACAGGGGTCACTGAAGCTTTCTTT CASSKTGVTEAFF 13 TRBJ1-1 TRBV19 TRBD1 .
TGTGCCAGCAGTTTGAGAGGGCCGCGGGAGACCCAGTACTTC CASSLRGPRETQYF 14 TRBJ2-5 TRBV28 . .
TGCGCCAGCGGGCGGGGGTTGGATGGAAACACCATATATTTT CASGRGLDGNTIYF 14 TRBJ1-3 TRBV10-2 . .
TGTGCCAGCAGTTTTGCCCAGGTTGGCGCAGATACGCAGTATTTT CASSFAQVGADTQYF 15 TRBJ2-3 TRBV28 . .
TGCGCCAGCAGCCAAGAGCCAGGGGCGGGAGATACGCAGTATTTT CASSQEPGAGDTQYF 15 TRBJ2-3 TRBV4-1 . few
TGTGCCAGCAGCTTGGGTCGGGGGAGCAATCAGCCCCAGCATTTT CASSLGRGSNQPQHF 15 TRBJ1-5 TRBV7-2 . .
TGCGCCAGCAGCCCCGCAGGGACTAGCGGGAGATCGGCCGAGCAGTACTTC CASSPAGTSGRSAEQYF 17 TRBJ2-7 TRBV5-1 TRBD2 .
TGTGCCAGCAGGGGGGGTAGGACAGGTCGCACTGAAGCTTTCTTT CASRGGRTGRTEAFF 15 TRBJ1-1 TRBV2 TRBD1 .
TGTGCCAGCAGGGGGACTAGCGGCACCTACGAGCAGTACTTC CASRGTSGTYEQYF 14 TRBJ2-7 TRBV2 TRBD2 .
TGTGCCAGCAGTTTCCCCGGACAGGGCATAATGAACACTGAAGCTTTCTTT CASSFPGQGIMNTEAFF 17 TRBJ1-1 TRBV28 TRBD1 few
TGTGCCAGCAGCTTGGTAGAGTTTACTGAAGCTTTCTTT CASSLVEFTEAFF 13 TRBJ1-1 TRBV11-2 . once
TGTGCCAGCAGCCAAGACTCAGCGTTTAGCACAGATACGCAGTATTTT CASSQDSAFSTDTQYF 16 TRBJ2-3 TRBV14 . .
TGTGCCAGCAGCCGACGGGACAGCTACGAGCAGTACTTC CASSRRDSYEQYF 13 TRBJ2-7 TRBV28 TRBD1 .
TGTGCCAGCAGCCCCCGGATGGCAGGGAAGCAAGAGACCCAGTACTTC CASSPRMAGKQETQYF 16 TRBJ2-5 TRBV9 . .
TGTGCCAGCAGCGCAGACTCGTGGCAAGAGACCCAGTACTTC CASSADSWQETQYF 14 TRBJ2-5 TRBV5-5 . .
TGTGCCAGCAGCTTGGGACAGGTCGCCTACGAGCAGTACTTC CASSLGQVAYEQYF 14 TRBJ2-7 TRBV13 TRBD1 .
TGTGCCAGCAGTTTATCGAGACTGGTGAACACTGAAGCTTTCTTT CASSLSRLVNTEAFF 15 TRBJ1-1 TRBV27 . .
TGTGCCAGCAGCCCCCGACAGGAGTATTCACCCCTCCACTTT CASSPRQEYSPLHF 14 TRBJ1-6 TRBV3-1/TRBV3-2 . .
TGTGCCATCGCAGAGGGAGGAAGCAATCAGCCCCAGCATTTT CAIAEGGSNQPQHF 14 TRBJ1-5 TRBV10-3 . .
TGTGCCATCAGAAACATAGGACAGGGGGACTCACCCCTCCACTTT CAIRNIGQGDSPLHF 15 TRBJ1-6 TRBV10-3 TRBD1 .
TGCGCCAGCAGCTTGGGTAGCGGTACGCAGTATTTT CASSLGSGTQYF 12 TRBJ2-3 TRBV5-1 . .
TGTGCCAGCAGCCAAGAGGGGGGGTACACCGGGGAGCTGTTTTTT CASSQEGGYTGELFF 15 TRBJ2-2 TRBV4-2 TRBD2 .
TGTGCCAGCAGCTATACCATAGCGGGAGGTTACTACAATGAGCAGTTCTTC CASSYTIAGGYYNEQFF 17 TRBJ2-1 TRBV6-2/TRBV6-3 TRBD2 .